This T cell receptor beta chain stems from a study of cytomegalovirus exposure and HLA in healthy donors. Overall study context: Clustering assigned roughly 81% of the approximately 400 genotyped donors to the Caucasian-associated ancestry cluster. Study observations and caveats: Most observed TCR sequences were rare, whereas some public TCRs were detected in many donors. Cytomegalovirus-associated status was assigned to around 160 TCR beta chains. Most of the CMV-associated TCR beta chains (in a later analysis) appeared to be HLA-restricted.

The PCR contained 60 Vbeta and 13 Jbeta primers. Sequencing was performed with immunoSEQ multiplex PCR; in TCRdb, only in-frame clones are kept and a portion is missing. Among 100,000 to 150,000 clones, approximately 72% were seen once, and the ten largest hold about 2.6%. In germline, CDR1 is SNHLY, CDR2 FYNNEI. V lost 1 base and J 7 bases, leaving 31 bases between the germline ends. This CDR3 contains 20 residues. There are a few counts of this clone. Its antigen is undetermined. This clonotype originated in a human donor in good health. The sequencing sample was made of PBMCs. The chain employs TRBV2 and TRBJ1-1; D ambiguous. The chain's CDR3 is CASSEVFKTRGDRKPIEAFF. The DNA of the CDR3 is TGTGCCAGCAGTGAAGTTTTTAAGACCAGAGGAGATCGCAAACCGATTGAAGCTTTCTTT.